This is a list of T cell receptor beta chains from one sample in a study of cytomegalovirus exposure and HLA in healthy donors. Method: immunoSEQ multiplex PCR; TCRdb's copy keeps in-frame clones and lacks some. The sample lists around 230,000 clones; more than 75% were seen once. Input material: PBMCs. The receptors come from a man aged 35 to 55 in good health and CMV-seropositive. Each CDR3 is given with its conserved first and last residue. A D gene is named only where the DNA matches it firmly. Clone size is shown for a subset of rows, as once, few, many or a class of expanded clone.

abundance: few; v_gene: TRBV7-9; j_gene: TRBJ1-2; d_gene: -; CDR3aa: CASSLQGNYGYTF; CDR3nt: TGTGCCAGCAGCTTACAGGGGAACTATGGCTACACCTTC
abundance: -; v_gene: TRBV9; j_gene: TRBJ2-5; d_gene: TRBD1; CDR3aa: CASSARDRSQETQYF; CDR3nt: TGTGCCAGCAGCGCTCGGGACAGATCCCAAGAGACCCAGTACTTC
abundance: -; v_gene: TRBV5-1; j_gene: TRBJ2-1; d_gene: TRBD2; CDR3aa: CASSFPTSGSNNEQFF; CDR3nt: TGCGCCAGCAGCTTTCCGACTAGCGGGAGCAACAATGAGCAGTTCTTC
abundance: few; v_gene: TRBV29-1; j_gene: TRBJ2-1; d_gene: TRBD2; CDR3aa: CSVELRSTSGRDEQFF; CDR3nt: TGCAGCGTTGAACTCCGGTCGACTAGCGGGAGAGATGAGCAGTTCTTC
abundance: few; v_gene: TRBV6-1; j_gene: TRBJ2-1; d_gene: -; CDR3aa: CASTGLAYNEQFF; CDR3nt: TGTGCCAGCACCGGACTGGCCTACAATGAGCAGTTCTTC
abundance: -; v_gene: TRBV28; j_gene: TRBJ2-7; d_gene: TRBD2; CDR3aa: CASSPAGREEAYEQYF; CDR3nt: TGTGCCAGCAGTCCCGCAGGGCGGGAGGAGGCCTACGAGCAGTACTTC
abundance: -; v_gene: TRBV10-3; j_gene: TRBJ1-1; d_gene: TRBD1; CDR3aa: CAIRDRGNTEALF; CDR3nt: TGTGCCATCAGGGACAGGGGGAACACTGAAGCTCTCTTT
abundance: -; v_gene: TRBV19; j_gene: TRBJ2-7; d_gene: -; CDR3aa: CASSTRSYEQYF; CDR3nt: TGTGCCAGTAGTACGCGCTCCTACGAGCAGTACTTC
abundance: -; v_gene: TRBV6-1; j_gene: TRBJ1-1; d_gene: -; CDR3aa: CASSDTGRANTEAFF; CDR3nt: TGTGCCAGCAGTGATACGGGCAGGGCGAACACTGAAGCTTTCTTT
abundance: -; v_gene: TRBV11-2; j_gene: TRBJ1-1; d_gene: -; CDR3aa: CASSSVQSRTEAFF; CDR3nt: TGTGCCAGCAGCTCAGTACAGAGCCGGACTGAAGCTTTCTTT
abundance: once; v_gene: TRBV29-1; j_gene: TRBJ1-1; d_gene: -; CDR3aa: CSGRTDMNTEAFF; CDR3nt: TGCAGCGGAAGGACAGACATGAACACTGAAGCTTTCTTT
abundance: -; v_gene: TRBV4-1; j_gene: TRBJ1-6; d_gene: TRBD1; CDR3aa: CASSHDPGTGHSPLHF; CDR3nt: TGCGCCAGCAGCCACGACCCCGGGACAGGGCATTCACCCCTCCACTTT
abundance: -; v_gene: TRBV5-1; j_gene: TRBJ2-5; d_gene: TRBD2; CDR3aa: CASSKMTSGRETQYF; CDR3nt: TGCGCCAGCAGCAAAATGACTAGCGGGAGGGAGACCCAGTACTTC
abundance: -; v_gene: TRBV19; j_gene: TRBJ2-7; d_gene: TRBD1; CDR3aa: CASSLAGTGSYEQYF; CDR3nt: TGTGCCAGTAGTCTAGCCGGGACAGGGAGTTACGAGCAGTACTTC
abundance: -; v_gene: TRBV6-1; j_gene: TRBJ2-1; d_gene: -; CDR3aa: CASSRGTYNEQFF; CDR3nt: TGTGCCAGCAGCAGGGGTACCTACAATGAGCAGTTCTTC